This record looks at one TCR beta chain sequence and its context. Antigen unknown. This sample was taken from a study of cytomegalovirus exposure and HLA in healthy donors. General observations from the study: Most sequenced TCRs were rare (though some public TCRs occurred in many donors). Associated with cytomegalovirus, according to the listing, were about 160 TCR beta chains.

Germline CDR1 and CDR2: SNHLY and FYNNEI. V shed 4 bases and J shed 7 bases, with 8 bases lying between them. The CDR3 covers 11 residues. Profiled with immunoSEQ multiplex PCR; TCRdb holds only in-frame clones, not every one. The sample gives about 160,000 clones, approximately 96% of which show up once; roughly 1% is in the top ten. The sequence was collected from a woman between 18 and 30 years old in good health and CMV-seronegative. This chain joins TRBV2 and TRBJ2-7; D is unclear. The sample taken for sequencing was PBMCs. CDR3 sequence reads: CASSAGFEQYF. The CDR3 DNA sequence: TGTGCCAGCAGTGCCGGGTTTGAGCAGTACTTC.